This TCR beta chain is from a study of identical twins. TCRdb independently ran MiXCR on the 5' RACE reads; one entry per CDR3 protein. The table includes approximately 1.8 million distinct CDR3 sequences, about 31% detected once. Regarding the study as a whole: Memory repertoires lacked the insertion deficit that abundant cord blood beta clonotypes showed. When twins shared out-of-frame alpha sequences, those sequences had excess low generation probability.

This clonotype was seen only a few times. Its antigen remains unknown. V was trimmed by 8 bases and J by 7 bases, leaving 22 bases between them. This CDR3 is 15 amino acids long. Germline-derived CDR1 and CDR2 are MDHEN and SYDVKM. This TCR came from a newborn girl in good health. The rearrangement links TRBV28 to TRBJ2-3, with D tentatively TRBD1 (6 bases). Sample: cord blood. The CDR3 protein is CASGTHRGRGNTQYF. In DNA form, the CDR3 reads TGTGCCAGCGGAACTCACCGGGGCAGGGGAAATACGCAGTATTTT.